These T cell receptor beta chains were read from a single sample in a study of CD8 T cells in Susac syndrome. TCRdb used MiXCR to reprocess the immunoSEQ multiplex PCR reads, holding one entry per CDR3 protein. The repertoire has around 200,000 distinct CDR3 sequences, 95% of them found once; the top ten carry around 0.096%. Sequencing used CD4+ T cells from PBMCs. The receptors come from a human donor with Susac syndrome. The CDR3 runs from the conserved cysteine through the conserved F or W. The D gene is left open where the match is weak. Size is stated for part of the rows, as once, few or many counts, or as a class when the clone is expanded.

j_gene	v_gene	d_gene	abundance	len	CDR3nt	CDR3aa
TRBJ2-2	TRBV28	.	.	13	TGTGCCACCGAACTAGAGGCCCACCGGGAGCTGTTTTTT	CATELEAHRELFF
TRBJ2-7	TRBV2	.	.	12	TGTGCCAGCAGTGAATCTCTCTACGAGCAGTACTTC	CASSESLYEQYF
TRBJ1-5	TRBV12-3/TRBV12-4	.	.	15	TGTGCCAGCAGTGCACAGGCGAGTGGCAATCAGCCCCAGCATTTT	CASSAQASGNQPQHF
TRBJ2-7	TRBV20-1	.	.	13	TGCAGTGCTAAGCCCCCAGGGCCCTACGAGCAGTACTTC	CSAKPPGPYEQYF
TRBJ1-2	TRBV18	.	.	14	TGTGCCAGCTCCGATCGAGCAGGGTACTATGGCTACACCTTC	CASSDRAGYYGYTF
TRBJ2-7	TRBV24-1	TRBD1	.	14	TGTGCCACCAGTGATTCCTGGACAGGGGCCGAGCAGTACTTC	CATSDSWTGAEQYF
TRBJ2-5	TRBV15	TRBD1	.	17	TGTGCCACCCAGGGAACTCTAGGACAGGGCCATGGAGAGACCCAGTACTTC	CATQGTLGQGHGETQYF
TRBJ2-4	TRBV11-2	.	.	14	TGTGCCAGCAGCTTAGCGGGGCCACAGAACATTCAGTACTTC	CASSLAGPQNIQYF
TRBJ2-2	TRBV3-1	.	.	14	TGTGCCAGCAGCCAACAGGGTTCCACCGGGGAGCTGTTTTTT	CASSQQGSTGELFF
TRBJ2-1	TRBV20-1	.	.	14	TGCAGTGCCACCACCGCGGGGAGGTACAATGAGCAGTTCTTC	CSATTAGRYNEQFF
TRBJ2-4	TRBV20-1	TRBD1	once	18	TGCAGTGCTAGCCCCCTCCCGACAGGGGAACTACTCAAAAACATTCAGTACTTC	CSASPLPTGELLKNIQYF
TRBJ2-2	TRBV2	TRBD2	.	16	TGTGCCAGCAGTGCCACTAGCGGGACCAACACCGGGGAGCTGTTTTTT	CASSATSGTNTGELFF
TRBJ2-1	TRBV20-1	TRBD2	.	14	TGCAGTGCCGACAAGCGGGGGGCCGCCAATGAGCAGTTCTTC	CSADKRGAANEQFF
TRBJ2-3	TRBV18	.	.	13	TGTGCCAGCTCACCACCAACTTACGATACGCAGTATTTT	CASSPPTYDTQYF
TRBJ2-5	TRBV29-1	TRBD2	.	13	TGCAGCGCGGCTCGGGGGGGCCAAGAGACCCAGTACTTC	CSAARGGQETQYF
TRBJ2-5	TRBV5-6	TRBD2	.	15	TGTGCCAGCAGCTTGCTACTAGCGGGGCAAGAGACCCAGTACTTC	CASSLLLAGQETQYF
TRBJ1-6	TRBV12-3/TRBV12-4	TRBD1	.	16	TGTGCCAGCACTGGAAACATCGGACAGGGGCTTTCACCCCTCCACTTT	CASTGNIGQGLSPLHF
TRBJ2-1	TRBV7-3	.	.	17	TGTGCCAGCAGCTTAACGGGTGGGAGACTGGGGGACAATGAGCAGTTCTTC	CASSLTGGRLGDNEQFF
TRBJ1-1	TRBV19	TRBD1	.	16	TGTGCCAGTAGTATAGGCCGAGGACAGGGCGGGACTGAAGCTTTCTTT	CASSIGRGQGGTEAFF
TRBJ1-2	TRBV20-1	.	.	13	TGCAGTGCTAGAATGGGCGACGACTATGGCTACACCTTC	CSARMGDDYGYTF
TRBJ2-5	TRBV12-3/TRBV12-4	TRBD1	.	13	TGTGCCAGCAGTAACAGGGGGCATGAGACCCAGTACTTC	CASSNRGHETQYF
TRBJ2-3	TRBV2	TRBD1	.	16	TGTGCCAGCAGTGAAATCAGGGGGCGAAGATTAGATACGCAGTATTTT	CASSEIRGRRLDTQYF
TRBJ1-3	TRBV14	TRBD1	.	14	TGTGCCAGCAGCCCGCGGACAGGGCGAAACACCATATATTTT	CASSPRTGRNTIYF